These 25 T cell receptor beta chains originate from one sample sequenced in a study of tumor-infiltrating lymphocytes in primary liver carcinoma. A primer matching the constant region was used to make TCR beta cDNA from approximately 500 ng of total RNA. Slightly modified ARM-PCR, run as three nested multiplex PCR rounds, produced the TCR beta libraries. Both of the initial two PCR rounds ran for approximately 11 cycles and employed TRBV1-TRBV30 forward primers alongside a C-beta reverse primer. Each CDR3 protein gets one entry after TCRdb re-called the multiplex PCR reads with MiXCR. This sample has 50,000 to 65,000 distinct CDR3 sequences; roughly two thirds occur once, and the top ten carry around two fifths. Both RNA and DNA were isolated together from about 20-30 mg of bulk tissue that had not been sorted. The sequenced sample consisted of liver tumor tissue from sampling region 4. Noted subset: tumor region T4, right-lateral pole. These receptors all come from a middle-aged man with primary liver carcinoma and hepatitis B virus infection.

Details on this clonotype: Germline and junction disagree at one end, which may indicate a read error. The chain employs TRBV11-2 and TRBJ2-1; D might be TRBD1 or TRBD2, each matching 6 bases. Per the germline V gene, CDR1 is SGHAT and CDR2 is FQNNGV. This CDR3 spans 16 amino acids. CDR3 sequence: CAISSPGGGPYNEQLF. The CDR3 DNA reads TGTGCCATCAGCTCGCCCGGTGGGGGGCCCTACAATGAGCAGCTCTTC.

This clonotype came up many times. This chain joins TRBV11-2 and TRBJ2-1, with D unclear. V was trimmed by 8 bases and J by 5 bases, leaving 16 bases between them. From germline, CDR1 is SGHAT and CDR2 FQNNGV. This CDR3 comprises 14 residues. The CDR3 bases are TGTGCCAGCTCCAACCGGCAGTGCCACAATGAGCAGTTCTTC. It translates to CASSNRQCHNEQFF.

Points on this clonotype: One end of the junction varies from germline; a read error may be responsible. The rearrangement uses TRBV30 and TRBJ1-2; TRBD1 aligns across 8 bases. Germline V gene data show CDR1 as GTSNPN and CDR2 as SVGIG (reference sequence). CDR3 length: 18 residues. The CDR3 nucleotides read TGTGCCTGGAGGACCCTCGGGACAGGAGGCATCGTAGGGTATGGCTACATCTTC. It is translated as CAWRTLGTGGIVGYGYIF.

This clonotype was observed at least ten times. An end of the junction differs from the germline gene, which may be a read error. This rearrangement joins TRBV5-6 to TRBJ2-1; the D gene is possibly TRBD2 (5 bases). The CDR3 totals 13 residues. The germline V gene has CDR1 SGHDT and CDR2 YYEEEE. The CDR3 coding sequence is TGTACCAGCACCGGAGGACCGAACAATGAGCAGTTCTTC. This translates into CTSTGGPNNEQFF.

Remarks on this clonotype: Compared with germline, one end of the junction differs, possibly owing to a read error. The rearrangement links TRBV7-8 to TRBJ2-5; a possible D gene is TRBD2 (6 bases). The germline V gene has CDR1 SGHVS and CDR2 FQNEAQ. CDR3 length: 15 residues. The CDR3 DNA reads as TGTGCCAGCAGCCCCCGACTAGAGGCACAAGTGACCCAGTACTTC. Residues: CASSPRLEAQVTQYF.

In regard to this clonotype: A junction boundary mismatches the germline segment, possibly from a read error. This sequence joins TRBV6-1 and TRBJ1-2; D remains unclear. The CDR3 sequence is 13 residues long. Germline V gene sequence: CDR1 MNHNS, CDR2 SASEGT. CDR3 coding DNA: TGTGCCATCAGTGAAGTTCTAAACTATGGCTACACCTTC. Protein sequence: CAISEVLNYGYTF.

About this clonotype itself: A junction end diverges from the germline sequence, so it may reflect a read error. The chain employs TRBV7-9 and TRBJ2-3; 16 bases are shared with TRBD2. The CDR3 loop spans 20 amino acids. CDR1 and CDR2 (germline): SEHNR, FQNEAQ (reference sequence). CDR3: CASSWLPGLAGGPASDTQCF. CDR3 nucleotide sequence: TGTGCCAGCAGCTGGCTCCCGGGACTAGCGGGAGGGCCGGCTTCAGATACGCAGTGTTTT.

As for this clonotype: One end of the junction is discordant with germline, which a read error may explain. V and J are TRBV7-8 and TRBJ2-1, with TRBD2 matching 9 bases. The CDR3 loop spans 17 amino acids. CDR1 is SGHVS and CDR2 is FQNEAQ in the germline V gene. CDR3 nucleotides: TGTACCAGCAGCTTATTAGGGGGTAGCGGGAGAACCAATGAGCAGTCCTTC. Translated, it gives CTSSLLGGSGRTNEQSF. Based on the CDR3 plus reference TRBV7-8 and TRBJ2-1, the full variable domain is GAGVSQSPRYKVAKRGQDVALRCDPISGHVSLFWYQQALGQGPEFLTYFQNEAQLDKSGLPSDRFFAERPEGSVSTLKIQRTQQEDSAVYLCTSSLLGGSGRTNEQSFGPGTRLTVL.

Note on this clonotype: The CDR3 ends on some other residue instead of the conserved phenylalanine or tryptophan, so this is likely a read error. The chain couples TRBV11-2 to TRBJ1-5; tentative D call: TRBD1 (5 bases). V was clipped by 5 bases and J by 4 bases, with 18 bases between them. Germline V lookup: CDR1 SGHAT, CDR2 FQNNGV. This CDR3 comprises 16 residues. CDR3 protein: CASSLKRGLTNQPQHY. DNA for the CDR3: TGTGCCAGCAGCCTAAAAAGGGGACTGACGAATCAGCCCCAGCATTAT.

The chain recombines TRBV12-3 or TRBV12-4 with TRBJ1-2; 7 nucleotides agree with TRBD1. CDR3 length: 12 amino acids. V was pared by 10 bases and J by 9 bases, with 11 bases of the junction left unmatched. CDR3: CAIGQGVDCYTF. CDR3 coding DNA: TGTGCCATCGGGCAGGGGGTCGATTGCTACACCTTC.

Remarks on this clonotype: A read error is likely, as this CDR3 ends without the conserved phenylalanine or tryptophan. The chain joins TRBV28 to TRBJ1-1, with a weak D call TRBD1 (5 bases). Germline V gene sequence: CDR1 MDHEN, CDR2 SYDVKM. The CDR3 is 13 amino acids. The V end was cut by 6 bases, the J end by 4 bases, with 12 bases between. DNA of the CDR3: TGTGCCAGCAGCTTACCGAGGGGCACTGAAGCTTTCTCT. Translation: CASSLPRGTEAFS.

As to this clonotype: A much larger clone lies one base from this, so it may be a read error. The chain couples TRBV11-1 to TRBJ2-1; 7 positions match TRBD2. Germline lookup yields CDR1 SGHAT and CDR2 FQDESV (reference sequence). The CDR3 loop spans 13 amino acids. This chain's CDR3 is CLSSAGVPNEQFF. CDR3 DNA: TGTCTCAGCAGCGCGGGAGTGCCAAATGAGCAGTTCTTC. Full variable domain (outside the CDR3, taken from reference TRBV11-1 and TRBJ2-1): EAEVAQSPRYKITEKSQAVAFWCDPISGHATLYWYRQILGQGPELLVQFQDESVVDDSQLPKDRFSAERLKGVDSTLKIQPAELGDSAMYLCLSSAGVPNEQFFGPGTRLTVL.

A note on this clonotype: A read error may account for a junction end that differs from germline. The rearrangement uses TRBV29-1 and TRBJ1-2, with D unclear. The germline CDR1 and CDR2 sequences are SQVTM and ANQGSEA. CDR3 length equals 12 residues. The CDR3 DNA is TGCAGCGGAGGAGGATTGAACTATGGCTACGGCTTC. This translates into CSGGGLNYGYGF.

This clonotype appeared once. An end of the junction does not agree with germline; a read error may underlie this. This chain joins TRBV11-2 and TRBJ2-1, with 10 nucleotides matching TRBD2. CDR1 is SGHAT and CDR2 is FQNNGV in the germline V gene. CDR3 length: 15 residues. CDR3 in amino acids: CANSPQREGLCEEFF. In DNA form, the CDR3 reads TGTGCCAACAGCCCCCAGCGGGAGGGATTGTGTGAGGAGTTCTTC.

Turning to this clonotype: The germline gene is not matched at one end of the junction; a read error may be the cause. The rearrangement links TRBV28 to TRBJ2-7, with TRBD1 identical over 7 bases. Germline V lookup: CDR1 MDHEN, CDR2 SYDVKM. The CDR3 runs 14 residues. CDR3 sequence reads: CASIRAGGSYEQNF. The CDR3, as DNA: TGTGCCAGCATCCGGGCAGGGGGTTCCTACGAGCAGAACTTC.

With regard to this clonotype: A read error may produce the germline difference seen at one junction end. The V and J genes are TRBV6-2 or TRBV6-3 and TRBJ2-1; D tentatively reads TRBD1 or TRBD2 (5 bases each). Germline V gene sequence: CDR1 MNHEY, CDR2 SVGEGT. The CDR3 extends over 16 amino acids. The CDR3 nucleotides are TGTGCTAGCAGTCACTGGGGGAGCGTGAAGGTCAATGAGCAGTTCTTC. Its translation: CASSHWGSVKVNEQFF.

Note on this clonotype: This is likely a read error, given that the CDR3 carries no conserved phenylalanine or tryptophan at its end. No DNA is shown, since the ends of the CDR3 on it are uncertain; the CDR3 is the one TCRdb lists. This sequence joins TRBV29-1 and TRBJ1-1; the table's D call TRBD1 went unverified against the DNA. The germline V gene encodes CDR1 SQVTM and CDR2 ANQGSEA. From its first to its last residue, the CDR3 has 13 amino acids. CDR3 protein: CSVVMQGDTETFL.

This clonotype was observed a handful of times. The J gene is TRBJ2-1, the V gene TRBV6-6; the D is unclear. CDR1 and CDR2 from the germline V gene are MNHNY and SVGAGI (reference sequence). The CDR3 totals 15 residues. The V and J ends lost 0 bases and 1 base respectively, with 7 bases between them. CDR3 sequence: CASSYSTGSYNEQFF. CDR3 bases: TGTGCCAGCAGTTACTCGACTGGTTCCTACAATGAGCAGTTCTTC.

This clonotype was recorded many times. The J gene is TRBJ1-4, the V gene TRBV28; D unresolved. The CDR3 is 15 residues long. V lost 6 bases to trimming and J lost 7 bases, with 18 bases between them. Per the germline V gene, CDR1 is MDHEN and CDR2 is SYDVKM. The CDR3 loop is CASRSPRPIREKLFF. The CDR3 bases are TGTGCCAGCAGGTCCCCTAGGCCCATTCGTGAAAAACTGTTTTTT.

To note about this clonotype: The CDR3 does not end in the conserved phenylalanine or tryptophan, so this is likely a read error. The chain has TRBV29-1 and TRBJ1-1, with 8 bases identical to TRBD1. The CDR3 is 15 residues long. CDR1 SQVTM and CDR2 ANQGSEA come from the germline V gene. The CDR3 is CSVAGGWGMNTEAFL. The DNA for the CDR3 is TGCAGTGTTGCAGGGGGCTGGGGGATGAACACTGAAGCTTTCCTT.

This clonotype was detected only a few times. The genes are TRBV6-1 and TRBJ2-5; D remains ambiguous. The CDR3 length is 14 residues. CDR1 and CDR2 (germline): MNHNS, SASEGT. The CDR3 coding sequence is TGTGCTACCGCGGACCGGAGAGCACAAGAGACCCAGTACTTC. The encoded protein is CATADRRAQETQYF.

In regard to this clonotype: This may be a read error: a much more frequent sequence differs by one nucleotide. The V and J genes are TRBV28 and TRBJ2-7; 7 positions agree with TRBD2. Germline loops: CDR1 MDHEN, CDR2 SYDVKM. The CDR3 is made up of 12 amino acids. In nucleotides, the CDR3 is TGTGCCAGCAACAGCGGGACCTACAAGCAGTACTTC. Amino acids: CASNSGTYKQYF. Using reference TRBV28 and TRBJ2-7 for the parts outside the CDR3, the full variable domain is DVKVTQSSRYLVKRTGEKVFLECVQDMDHENMFWYRQDPGLGLRLIYFSYDVKMKEKGDIPEGYSVSREKKERFSLILESASTNQTSMYLCASNSGTYKQYFGPGTRLTVT.

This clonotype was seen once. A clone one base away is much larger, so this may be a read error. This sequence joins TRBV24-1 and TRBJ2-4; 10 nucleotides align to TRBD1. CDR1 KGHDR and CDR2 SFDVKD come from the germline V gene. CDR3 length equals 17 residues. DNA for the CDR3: TGTGGCACCAGTGATCCGAGACAGGGGGCTACCAAAAACATTCAGTACTTC. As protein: CGTSDPRQGATKNIQYF.

The CDR3 region has the DNA TGCAGCGTTGATACAACCGAGACAGGGGTAGCTGGGGCCAACGTCCTGACTTTC. Amino acid sequence: CSVDTTETGVAGANVLTF. The rearrangement links TRBV29-1 to TRBJ2-6, with TRBD1 identical over 8 bases. CDR3 length: 18 amino acids. The J segment lost 2 bases and the V segment lost 3 bases, leaving 12 bases of the junction unmatched. The germline gives CDR1 SQVTM, CDR2 ANQGSEA.

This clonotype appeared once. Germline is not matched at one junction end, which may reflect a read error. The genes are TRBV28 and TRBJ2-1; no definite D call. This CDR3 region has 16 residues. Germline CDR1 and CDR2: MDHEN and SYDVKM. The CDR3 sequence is CASSSETDASYDEKFF. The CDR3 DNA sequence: TGTGCCAGCAGTTCGGAAACTGACGCCTCCTACGATGAGAAGTTCTTC.